Each of the 32 T cell receptor beta chains below was sequenced from the same sample in a study of blood T cell repertoires in COVID-19. Data came from immunoSEQ multiplex PCR; TCRdb stores just in-frame clones and leaves some out. The data show about 270,000 clones, under 95% seen once. Material: PBMCs or T cells enriched from blood (not recorded which). The receptor source for this set is a man aged 35 to 55 who had been exposed to COVID-19.

This clone was recorded once. The chain combines TRBV9 with TRBJ2-1; 9 bases align to TRBD2. This CDR3 spans 14 amino acids. Losses at the gene ends were 8 bases for V and 9 bases for J; bases not matched to a gene: 12. Germline values: CDR1 SGDLS, CDR2 YYNGEE. CDR3 sequence (DNA): TGTGCCAGTAGCTTAGGGACTAGCATAGCTGAGCAGTTCTTC. Amino acids: CASSLGTSIAEQFF. Full variable domain (rest looked up from reference TRBV9 and TRBJ2-1): DSGVTQTPKHLITATGQRVTLRCSPRSGDLSVYWYQQSLDQGLQFLIQYYNGEERAKGNILERFSAQQFPDLHSELNLSSLELGDSALYFCASSLGTSIAEQFFGPGTRLTVL.

The rearrangement links TRBV6-2 or TRBV6-3 to TRBJ1-1; D may be TRBD1 (5 bases). Trimming took 2 bases from V and 3 from J, leaving 16 bases between them. The CDR3 length is 16 residues. In germline, CDR1 is MNHEY, CDR2 SVGEGT. CDR3 region: CASSYPGGGYDTEAFF. The CDR3 DNA reads as TGTGCCAGCAGTTACCCCGGGGGAGGGTATGACACTGAAGCTTTCTTT.

The chain couples TRBV11-3 to TRBJ1-4; a weak D match, TRBD1 (6 bases). The CDR3 totals 16 residues. The V gene's germline CDR1 is SGHNT and CDR2 YENEEA. Trimming shortened V by 3 bases and J by 8 bases, and 19 bases separated the two germline ends. CDR3 nucleotides: TGTGCCAGCAGCTTCACCTCCCGGGGGGCGGGGGAAAAACTGTTTTTT. It is translated as CASSFTSRGAGEKLFF.

The chain is built from TRBV6-1 and TRBJ2-7, with TRBD1 matching 7 bases. Germline V CDR1 and CDR2: MNHNS, SASEGT. With 1 base clipped from V and 6 bases from J, the junction kept 6 bases outside the gene matches. The CDR3 extends over 14 amino acids. CDR3 DNA sequence: TGTGCCAGCAGTGAAGTGAGACAGGGCCGCGAGCAGTACTTC. This codes for CASSEVRQGREQYF.

The chain recombines TRBV30 with TRBJ1-1; possible D gene TRBD1, 5 bases. Trimming took off 3 bases at V and 3 bases at J, with 8 bases between the two ends. Germline V gives CDR1 GTSNPN, CDR2 SVGIG (reference sequence). The CDR3 sequence is 12 residues long. In DNA, the CDR3 is TGTGCCTGGAGCCGCAGGGACACTGAAGCTTTCTTT. It translates to CAWSRRDTEAFF.

The chain uses TRBV28 and TRBJ1-1; D perhaps matches TRBD1 (5 bases). Trimming took 4 bases from V and 3 from J, leaving 15 bases between them. Germline values: CDR1 MDHEN, CDR2 SYDVKM. CDR3 size: 15 residues. Here the CDR3 reads CASSYLARGDTEAFF. CDR3 nucleotide sequence: TGTGCCAGCAGTTATCTGGCTCGGGGGGACACTGAAGCTTTCTTT.

This clone has a handful of counts. The chain links TRBV15 to TRBJ2-6, with D possibly being TRBD1 (6 bases). Germline V gene data show CDR1 as LNHNV and CDR2 as YYDKDF (reference sequence). The V and J ends lost 1 base and 4 bases respectively, with 11 bases between them. The CDR3 consists of 16 residues. For the CDR3, the DNA is TGTGCCACCAGCAGAGCCACAGGGTCGGGGGCCAACGTCCTGACTTTC. Translation: CATSRATGSGANVLTF.

In its sample, this clone was seen once. This chain uses TRBV3-1 (or the pseudogene TRBV3-2) with TRBJ1-2; 9 bases are shared with TRBD1. The CDR3 runs to 12 residues. Germline V CDR1 and CDR2: LGHDT, YNNKEL (reference sequence). J gave up 12 bases and V 11 bases, and 13 bases lay outside the gene matches. The DNA for the CDR3 is TGTGCCTCAAAGACCGGGACAGGGCCTAACACCTTC. Amino acid sequence: CASKTGTGPNTF.

The V and J genes are TRBV5-1 and TRBJ1-1; D possibly corresponds to TRBD1 (6 bases). This CDR3 has 14 residues. V lost 4 bases and J lost 7, with 17 bases in between. Looked up from germline, CDR1 is SGHRS and CDR2 is YFSETQ. CDR3 amino acids: CASSLNLQGREAFF. The CDR3 nucleotides are TGCGCCAGCAGCCTGAACCTTCAGGGGCGTGAAGCTTTCTTT.

The chain has TRBV30 and TRBJ2-5, with TRBD2 as a possible D gene (5 bases). The CDR3 has 14 amino acids. Germline assignment: CDR1 GTSNPN and CDR2 SVGIG (reference sequence). The V and J ends lost 7 bases and 2 bases respectively, with 17 bases between them. CDR3 sequence: CAFGDTGGQETQYF. CDR3 in DNA: TGTGCCTTTGGAGATACCGGAGGTCAAGAGACCCAGTACTTC.

The J gene is TRBJ2-5, the V gene TRBV14, with no clear D. The CDR3 totals 12 residues. V was shortened by 0 bases and J by 5 bases, with 4 bases between the two germline ends. Germline lookup yields CDR1 SGHDN and CDR2 FVKESK. CDR3 sequence (DNA): TGTGCCAGCAGCCAAGAATATGAGACCCAGTACTTC. Its protein is CASSQEYETQYF.

The gene calls are TRBV29-1 and TRBJ2-3; TRBD1 agrees at 7 bases. The germline V gene has CDR1 SQVTM and CDR2 ANQGSEA. The V segment lost 3 bases and the J segment 3 bases; nucleotides outside the gene matches: 3. This CDR3 has 13 amino acids. In nucleotides, the CDR3 is TGCAGCGTTGACCTGGGACAGACAGATACGCAGTATTTT. Translating it yields CSVDLGQTDTQYF.

This sequence joins TRBV30 and TRBJ1-5; 7 bases map to TRBD1. This CDR3 comprises 13 residues. CDR1 and CDR2 from the germline V gene are GTSNPN and SVGIG (reference sequence). V shed 3 bases and J 6 bases; nucleotides not matched to a gene: 5. The CDR3 bases are TGTGCCTGGAGCGACAGGGTCGGTCAGCCCCAGCATTTT. Protein: CAWSDRVGQPQHF.

The rearrangement joins TRBV7-3 to TRBJ1-4; TRBD1 aligns across 8 bases. The V gene end was trimmed by 5 bases and the J gene end by 4 bases; junction bases not matched to a gene: 15. Germline CDR1 reads SGHTA; CDR2 reads FQGTGA. The CDR3 contains 18 residues. The CDR3 spells CASSPEALRGQDNEKLFF. The CDR3 DNA sequence: TGTGCCAGCAGCCCTGAAGCCCTGCGGGGACAGGATAATGAAAAACTGTTTTTT.

The chain links TRBV7-3 to TRBJ2-7; D gene ambiguous. This CDR3 is 17 amino acids long. The V end lost 7 bases, the J end lost 0 bases, and 22 bases lay between the germline ends. Germline CDR1 is SGHTA and CDR2 is FQGTGA. DNA of the CDR3: TGTGCCAGCAAGGTGATTGTGGGCTACCGAAACTCCTACGAGCAGTACTTC. Encoded protein: CASKVIVGYRNSYEQYF.

The chain is built from TRBV5-1 and TRBJ1-1, with 9 bases matching TRBD1. Germline CDR1 SGHRS, CDR2 YFSETQ. The V gene end was trimmed by 4 bases and the J gene end by 8 bases; junction bases not matched to a gene: 3. The CDR3 covers 12 residues. The CDR3 DNA is TGCGCCAGCAGCGTAGGACAGGGGGAAGCTTTCTTT. It yields the protein CASSVGQGEAFF.

Remarks on this clone: Other DNA variants within this sample encode the same CDR3. This chain uses TRBV30 with TRBJ2-2; perhaps TRBD2 as D (5 bases). Germline values: CDR1 GTSNPN, CDR2 SVGIG (reference sequence). V shed 0 bases and J shed 5 bases, with 7 bases lying between them. The CDR3 spans 13 residues. CDR3 DNA sequence: TGTGCCTGGAGTGTCGGAGGAACCGGGGAGCTGTTTTTT. Translation gives CAWSVGGTGELFF.

The chain uses TRBV28 and TRBJ1-2; TRBD1 matches 7 bases. This CDR3 region has 15 residues. V gave up 3 bases and J gave up 4 bases; unmatched junction bases: 8. The V gene's germline CDR1 is MDHEN and CDR2 SYDVKM. The CDR3 DNA reads TGTGCCAGCAGTTTGGCGTGGGACAGCATCTATGGCTACACCTTC. This sequence encodes CASSLAWDSIYGYTF.

The J gene is TRBJ2-2, the V gene TRBV19; 9 bases agree with TRBD1. Germline assignment: CDR1 LNHDA and CDR2 SQIVND (reference sequence). The CDR3 is 15 amino acids. Germline trimming cut 3 bases from V and 6 bases from J; bases unmatched to any gene: 5. The CDR3 region is CASSIHRGRAGELFF. CDR3 in DNA: TGTGCCAGTAGTATCCACAGGGGGCGGGCCGGGGAGCTGTTTTTT. Supplemented by reference TRBV19 and TRBJ2-2, the full variable domain reads DGGITQSPKYLFRKEGQNVTLSCEQNLNHDAMYWYRQDPGQGLRLIYYSQIVNDFQKGDIAEGYSVSREKKESFPLTVTSAQKNPTAFYLCASSIHRGRAGELFFGEGSRLTVL.

The genes are TRBV5-4 and TRBJ2-2, with 10 nucleotides matching TRBD2. Germline CDR1 is SGHNT and CDR2 is YYREEE (reference sequence). The CDR3 is 17 amino acids. After removal of 5 bases from V and 5 bases from J, the junction contained 12 bases not matched to a gene. The CDR3 DNA is TGTGCCAGCAGTCTTAGTCTAGCGGGAGTCCAGACCGGGGAGCTGTTTTTT. This codes for CASSLSLAGVQTGELFF.

The J gene is TRBJ2-1, the V gene TRBV28; D is uncertain. In germline, CDR1 is MDHEN, CDR2 SYDVKM. The CDR3 runs to 13 residues. V dropped 3 bases and J dropped 7 bases, with 10 bases sitting between them. CDR3 nucleotide sequence: TGTGCCAGCAGTTTTTCGGGTCGGAATGAGCAGTTCTTC. Protein product: CASSFSGRNEQFF.

This rearrangement joins TRBV12-2 to TRBJ1-5; the table's D call TRBD1 went unverified against the DNA. TRBV12-2 is designated a pseudogene. CDR3 length equals 18 residues. In DNA form, the CDR3 reads TGTGCAAGTCGCTTACAATTGGGACAGCTTAATAGCAATCAGCCCCAGCATTTT. Encoded protein: CASRLQLGQLNSNQPQHF.

The CDR3 protein is CASSPGTSGNNEQFF. DNA for the CDR3: TGTGCCAGCTCACCTGGGACTAGCGGAAACAATGAGCAGTTCTTC. V usage is TRBV18 and J usage is TRBJ2-1; TRBD2 aligns across 11 bases. There are 15 residues in the CDR3. CDR1 is KGHSH, CDR2 LQKENI, per germline. V gave up 3 bases and J gave up 5 bases; unmatched junction bases: 3.

The chain joins TRBV28 to TRBJ1-1; TRBD1 matches at 7 bases. CDR3 length equals 15 residues. CDR1 and CDR2 (germline): MDHEN, SYDVKM. Trimming took 4 bases from V and 1 from J; bases not matched to a gene: 6. The CDR3 region has the DNA TGTGCCAGCAGTTCTCCCAGGGGGACGAACACTGAAGCTTTCTTT. It encodes CASSSPRGTNTEAFF.

V and J are TRBV7-9 and TRBJ1-2; D unclear. V was trimmed by 0 bases and J by 3 bases, leaving 8 bases between them. The CDR3 covers 14 residues. Germline V CDR1 and CDR2: SEHNR, FQNEAQ (reference sequence). The CDR3 region is CASSLAGGYYGYTF. The CDR3 region has the DNA TGTGCCAGCAGCTTAGCGGGAGGGTACTATGGCTACACCTTC.

This clone showed up just once. The chain employs TRBV7-3 and TRBJ1-1, with D maybe TRBD1 (6 bases). Trimming took off 4 bases at V and 1 base at J, with 10 bases between the two ends. Germline CDR1 SGHTA, CDR2 FQGTGA. This CDR3 spans 14 amino acids. The CDR3 coding sequence is TGTGCCAGCAGCTCCGGCAGGGGGAACACTGAAGCTTTCTTT. It translates to CASSSGRGNTEAFF. Combining the CDR3 with reference TRBV7-3 and TRBJ1-1 gives the whole variable domain GAGVSQTPSNKVTEKGKYVELRCDPISGHTALYWYRQSLGQGPEFLIYFQGTGAADDSGLPNDRFFAVRPEGSVSTLKIQRTERGDSAVYLCASSSGRGNTEAFFGQGTRLTVV.

The J gene is TRBJ1-2, the V gene TRBV7-9; D remains unclear. The CDR3 has 11 residues. Germline loops: CDR1 SEHNR, CDR2 FQNEAQ (reference sequence). The germline V and J ends were trimmed by 9 bases and 4 bases, with 9 bases remaining between them. The CDR3 DNA follows: TGTGCCAGTACTAGGGCCTATGGCTACACCTTC. It translates to CASTRAYGYTF.

The chain links TRBV11-2 to TRBJ1-6; 8 bases map to TRBD1. Germline lookup yields CDR1 SGHAT and CDR2 FQNNGV. This CDR3 is built from 16 residues. V shed 6 bases, J shed 5 bases, and the junction held 9 bases outside the gene matches. Here the CDR3 reads CASRAETGGNNSPLHF. In nucleotides, the CDR3 is TGTGCCAGCAGGGCAGAAACAGGGGGGAATAATTCACCCCTCCACTTT.

The chain joins TRBV28 to TRBJ1-1; D is unresolved. CDR1 and CDR2 from the germline V gene are MDHEN and SYDVKM. V was cut by 10 bases and J by 12 bases, with 18 bases left in between. This CDR3 has 11 residues. CDR3: CATNNKRGTFF. The DNA for the CDR3 is TGTGCCACCAATAACAAAAGAGGGACTTTCTTT.

This chain's CDR3 is CATSDSKVDIQETQYF. CDR3 DNA: TGTGCCACCAGTGATTCCAAGGTGGACATCCAAGAGACCCAGTACTTC. The J gene is TRBJ2-5, the V gene TRBV24-1; tentatively, D is TRBD1 (5 bases). The CDR3 runs 16 residues. V lost 2 bases and J lost 1, with 13 bases in between. Germline CDR1 is KGHDR and CDR2 is SFDVKD.

The rearrangement uses TRBV3-1 (or the pseudogene TRBV3-2) and TRBJ2-7; 9 bases map to TRBD2. Germline CDR1 is LGHDT and CDR2 is YNNKEL (reference sequence). The trim removed 1 base at V and 5 bases at J, leaving 6 bases unmatched. The CDR3 covers 15 residues. CDR3 region: CASSQVAGVGHEQYF. Written as DNA, the CDR3 is TGTGCCAGCAGCCAAGTAGCGGGAGTAGGCCACGAGCAGTACTTC.

The CDR3 DNA sequence: TGTGCCAGCAGCTTAAACCAGGAAGCTTTCTTT. Amino acids: CASSLNQEAFF. The chain combines TRBV7-9 with TRBJ1-1; D uncertain. V lost 2 bases, J lost 8 bases, and 6 bases lay in between. The CDR3 is 11 amino acids. CDR1 SEHNR and CDR2 FQNEAQ come from the germline V gene (reference sequence).